The entry that follows covers one TCR beta chain sequence. The antigen is undetermined. Primers: 60 Vbeta forward and 13 Jbeta reverse. Produced via immunoSEQ multiplex PCR; TCRdb's table is partial and in-frame only. The sample data list around 75,000 clones. The sample belongs to a study of cytomegalovirus exposure and HLA in healthy donors. Among the donors, all were healthy bone marrow donors. Study conclusions and caveats: Most of the CMV-associated TCR beta chains (in a later analysis) appeared to be HLA-restricted. The authors later found TCR association rates varying by HLA locus, with DRB1 most and HLA-C fewest.

The length of the CDR3 is 13 residues. V was clipped by 0 bases and J by 6 bases, with 10 bases between them. From germline, CDR1 is SGDLS and CDR2 YYNGEE. The TCR was taken from a boy aged 5-17 years in good health and CMV-seronegative. The sequenced material came from PBMCs. The chain combines TRBV9 with TRBJ2-7; D may be TRBD2 (6 bases). The CDR3 protein is CASSVDGGTEQYF. CDR3 in DNA: TGTGCCAGCAGCGTAGATGGAGGGACCGAGCAGTACTTC.